A selection of T cell receptor beta chains follows, all from one sample in a study of patients and donors after allogeneic stem cell transplantation. TCRdb called the RT-PCR reads again in MiXCR, with one record for every CDR3 protein. The sample contains hundreds of thousands of distinct CDR3 sequences, roughly 13% of which appear only once. The specimen was blood, either unsorted or a sorted T cell fraction (not recorded which). These receptors were obtained from a human donor who was either an allogeneic HSCT recipient or a stem cell or donor lymphocyte infusion donor (not recorded which). It is not recorded whose cells these are; they may come from a transplant donor. Each CDR3 is given with its conserved first and last residue. The order of the fields is V gene, clone size, J gene, D gene, CDR3 length, CDR3 DNA, CDR3 protein. A D gene is named only where the DNA matches it firmly. Only some rows state a clone size, as once, few, many or a class for expanded clones.

v_gene: TRBV11-2
abundance: few
j_gene: TRBJ2-1
d_gene: -
len: 15
CDR3nt: TGTGCCAGCAGCTTAGTTGAACCTTCATACAATGAGCAGTTCTTC
CDR3aa: CASSLVEPSYNEQFF

v_gene: TRBV7-3
abundance: many
j_gene: TRBJ2-3
d_gene: -
len: 11
CDR3nt: TGTGCCAGCAGCTCGGGACTGGGAGTGTATTTT
CDR3aa: CASSSGLGVYF

v_gene: TRBV9
abundance: -
j_gene: TRBJ2-2
d_gene: -
len: 15
CDR3nt: TGTGCCAGCAGCGTAGTAGGGAGGGGGACCGGGGAGCTGTTTTTT
CDR3aa: CASSVVGRGTGELFF

v_gene: TRBV7-2
abundance: -
j_gene: TRBJ1-2
d_gene: TRBD1
len: 14
CDR3nt: TGTGCCAGCGGGGACAGGGGCTTGTGGGATGGCTACACCTTC
CDR3aa: CASGDRGLWDGYTF

v_gene: TRBV2
abundance: many
j_gene: TRBJ2-1
d_gene: -
len: 12
CDR3nt: TGTGCCAGCACAGGGGCTGGGAATGAGCAGTTCTTC
CDR3aa: CASTGAGNEQFF

v_gene: TRBV5-1
abundance: many
j_gene: TRBJ1-1
d_gene: -
len: 12
CDR3nt: TGCGCCAGCAGCTTGAAAGGGACTGAAGCTTTCTTT
CDR3aa: CASSLKGTEAFF

v_gene: TRBV20-1
abundance: many
j_gene: TRBJ2-5
d_gene: TRBD2
len: 16
CDR3nt: TGCAGTGCTAGGCAGCAAGCGGGGGGCCCTTTAGGGACCCAGTACTTC
CDR3aa: CSARQQAGGPLGTQYF

v_gene: TRBV5-1
abundance: once
j_gene: TRBJ2-2
d_gene: TRBD1
len: 18
CDR3nt: TGCGCCAGCAGCTTGAGGATGCAGGGGGCTAGTAGCACCGGGAAGCTGTTTTTT
CDR3aa: CASSLRMQGASSTGKLFF

v_gene: TRBV5-1
abundance: few
j_gene: TRBJ2-3
d_gene: TRBD2
len: 17
CDR3nt: TGCGCCAGCAGCTTGTACCTAGCGGGAGTTTCAGTAGATACGCAGTATTTT
CDR3aa: CASSLYLAGVSVDTQYF

v_gene: TRBV7-2
abundance: -
j_gene: TRBJ2-1
d_gene: TRBD2
len: 16
CDR3nt: TGTGCCAGCAGCTTGGCTAGCGGGAGCCTGTACAATGAGCAGTTCTTC
CDR3aa: CASSLASGSLYNEQFF

v_gene: TRBV19
abundance: -
j_gene: TRBJ1-1
d_gene: -
len: 14
CDR3nt: TGTGCCAGTAGTCAGGGGTCCAGGGGCACTGAAGCTTTCTTT
CDR3aa: CASSQGSRGTEAFF

v_gene: TRBV5-4
abundance: few
j_gene: TRBJ1-2
d_gene: -
len: 16
CDR3nt: TGTGCCAGCAGCACCTCGCGCCAGACGGCAAACTATGGCTACACCTTC
CDR3aa: CASSTSRQTANYGYTF

v_gene: TRBV12-3/TRBV12-4
abundance: many
j_gene: TRBJ1-1
d_gene: -
len: 16
CDR3nt: TGTGCCAGCAGTTTTACTTTGGGAGGGCCCTGGGGGGAAGCTTTCTTT
CDR3aa: CASSFTLGGPWGEAFF

v_gene: TRBV12-3/TRBV12-4
abundance: -
j_gene: TRBJ2-3
d_gene: TRBD2
len: 18
CDR3nt: TGTGCCAGCAGCACCTTTCCCCCTCTAGCGGGGTACACAGATACGCAGTATTTT
CDR3aa: CASSTFPPLAGYTDTQYF

v_gene: TRBV5-1
abundance: many
j_gene: TRBJ2-7
d_gene: -
len: 12
CDR3nt: TGCGCCAGCAGCTCCGGAGGCACCGAGCAGTACTTC
CDR3aa: CASSSGGTEQYF

v_gene: TRBV7-7
abundance: few
j_gene: TRBJ2-7
d_gene: -
len: 14
CDR3nt: TGTGCCAGCAGCTCCAGTGGGGGTTCAAACGAGCAGTACTTC
CDR3aa: CASSSSGGSNEQYF

v_gene: TRBV7-2
abundance: few
j_gene: TRBJ2-1
d_gene: -
len: 14
CDR3nt: TGTGCCAGCAGCCGTTTCTCAGGGAGCAGTGAGCAGTTCTTC
CDR3aa: CASSRFSGSSEQFF

v_gene: TRBV4-2
abundance: many
j_gene: TRBJ1-2
d_gene: -
len: 13
CDR3nt: TGTGCCAGCAGCCAAGATCCTGGCTATGGCTACACCTTC
CDR3aa: CASSQDPGYGYTF

v_gene: TRBV7-2
abundance: many
j_gene: TRBJ1-1
d_gene: TRBD1
len: 14
CDR3nt: TGTGCCAGCAGCTTAGATTGGAGGGGGCGCGGAGCTTTCTTT
CDR3aa: CASSLDWRGRGAFF

v_gene: TRBV12-3/TRBV12-4
abundance: few
j_gene: TRBJ2-5
d_gene: -
len: 16
CDR3nt: TGTGCCAGCAGTTTTGCTAGCGTCCCGTTTCAAGAGACCCAGTACTTC
CDR3aa: CASSFASVPFQETQYF

v_gene: TRBV6-5
abundance: many
j_gene: TRBJ1-1
d_gene: -
len: 14
CDR3nt: TGTGCCAGCAGTTACCAGGGGCAAGGGACTGAAGCTTTCTTT
CDR3aa: CASSYQGQGTEAFF

v_gene: TRBV4-2
abundance: few
j_gene: TRBJ1-3
d_gene: TRBD1
len: 18
CDR3nt: TGTGCCAGCAGCCAACTCCTTCCGGGACAGGGATCTGGAAACACCATATATTTT
CDR3aa: CASSQLLPGQGSGNTIYF

v_gene: TRBV9
abundance: -
j_gene: TRBJ1-5
d_gene: -
len: 13
CDR3nt: TGTGCCAGCAGCGTAGATGAGGGGGGACCCCAGCATTTT
CDR3aa: CASSVDEGGPQHF

v_gene: TRBV29-1
abundance: many
j_gene: TRBJ1-2
d_gene: -
len: 11
CDR3nt: TGCAGCGTTGCGGGGGCAGAAGGCTACACCTTC
CDR3aa: CSVAGAEGYTF

v_gene: TRBV6-1
abundance: -
j_gene: TRBJ1-2
d_gene: -
len: 11
CDR3nt: TGTGCCAGCAGTGTAGCAGGGAGATGCACCTTC
CDR3aa: CASSVAGRCTF

v_gene: TRBV2
abundance: -
j_gene: TRBJ1-2
d_gene: -
len: 13
CDR3nt: TGTGCCAGCAGTGAAGGCAGGTTTAATGGCTACACCTTC
CDR3aa: CASSEGRFNGYTF

v_gene: TRBV4-3
abundance: -
j_gene: TRBJ2-5
d_gene: TRBD1
len: 14
CDR3nt: TGCGCCAGCAGCCAAGATAAGGGGGCAATCGGGGAATACTTC
CDR3aa: CASSQDKGAIGEYF

v_gene: TRBV24-1
abundance: -
j_gene: TRBJ2-1
d_gene: TRBD1
len: 16
CDR3nt: TGTGCCACCAGTGATCCAGGGACAGGTCGGGAAGTCGAGCAGTTCTTC
CDR3aa: CATSDPGTGREVEQFF

v_gene: TRBV29-1
abundance: -
j_gene: TRBJ2-7
d_gene: TRBD2
len: 11
CDR3nt: TGCAGCTGCGGGACTAGCGTGGAGCAGTACTTC
CDR3aa: CSCGTSVEQYF

v_gene: TRBV10-3
abundance: many
j_gene: TRBJ2-1
d_gene: TRBD1
len: 13
CDR3nt: TGTGCCGCCCGAACAGGGGGCTACAATGAGCAGTTCTTC
CDR3aa: CAARTGGYNEQFF

v_gene: TRBV4-3
abundance: many
j_gene: TRBJ2-3
d_gene: -
len: 15
CDR3nt: TGCGCCAGCAGCCAAGATCAGGGAAACACAGATACGCAGTATTTT
CDR3aa: CASSQDQGNTDTQYF

v_gene: TRBV11-1
abundance: many
j_gene: TRBJ2-5
d_gene: TRBD2
len: 12
CDR3nt: TGTGCCAGCAGCTCCGGGGGGGAGACCCAGTACTTC
CDR3aa: CASSSGGETQYF

v_gene: TRBV6-1
abundance: -
j_gene: TRBJ2-1
d_gene: TRBD1
len: 14
CDR3nt: TGTGCCAGTCGGGACAGGGGTAATCACAATGAGCAGTTCTTC
CDR3aa: CASRDRGNHNEQFF

v_gene: TRBV6-1
abundance: few
j_gene: TRBJ1-5
d_gene: -
len: 15
CDR3nt: TGTGCCAGCAGCCCCGGTCGGGTTAGCAATCAGCCCCAGCATTTT
CDR3aa: CASSPGRVSNQPQHF

v_gene: TRBV20-1
abundance: -
j_gene: TRBJ1-6
d_gene: -
len: 14
CDR3nt: TGCAGTGCTAGAGGCTTCCGGGACACCTCACCCCTCCACTTT
CDR3aa: CSARGFRDTSPLHF

v_gene: TRBV5-6
abundance: -
j_gene: TRBJ2-7
d_gene: TRBD2
len: 16
CDR3nt: TGTGCCAGCAGTGAGGAGGGGCTAGCGGGGACCTACGAGCAGTACTTC
CDR3aa: CASSEEGLAGTYEQYF

v_gene: TRBV7-8
abundance: many
j_gene: TRBJ2-7
d_gene: -
len: 17
CDR3nt: TGTGCCAGCAGCCCTGTAACAGGGAAAATGCGAACCTACGAGCAGTACTTC
CDR3aa: CASSPVTGKMRTYEQYF

v_gene: TRBV4-3
abundance: few
j_gene: TRBJ2-7
d_gene: -
len: 15
CDR3nt: TGCGCCAGCAGCCAATCAAGCGGTAGCTCCTACGAGCAGTACTTC
CDR3aa: CASSQSSGSSYEQYF

v_gene: TRBV12-3/TRBV12-4
abundance: many
j_gene: TRBJ1-2
d_gene: -
len: 13
CDR3nt: TGTGCCAGCAGTTTAAGGGCTACCTATGGCTACACCTTC
CDR3aa: CASSLRATYGYTF

v_gene: TRBV10-2
abundance: -
j_gene: TRBJ2-1
d_gene: -
len: 16
CDR3nt: TGCGCCAGCAGTGAGTCGCGGCGATACACGCGGGATGAGCAGTTCTTC
CDR3aa: CASSESRRYTRDEQFF

v_gene: TRBV27
abundance: few
j_gene: TRBJ2-7
d_gene: -
len: 13
CDR3nt: TGTGCCAGCAGTCACAGGGTAGCCTACGAGCAGTACTTC
CDR3aa: CASSHRVAYEQYF

v_gene: TRBV5-1
abundance: few
j_gene: TRBJ2-2
d_gene: -
len: 14
CDR3nt: TGCGCCAGCTCCAAGGAGATAAACACCGGGGAGCTGTTTTTT
CDR3aa: CASSKEINTGELFF

v_gene: TRBV5-6
abundance: few
j_gene: TRBJ1-4
d_gene: TRBD1
len: 15
CDR3nt: TGTGCCAGCAGAGCTTACAGGGGAACTAATGAAAAACTGTTTTTT
CDR3aa: CASRAYRGTNEKLFF

v_gene: TRBV11-2
abundance: -
j_gene: TRBJ1-1
d_gene: -
len: 14
CDR3nt: TGTGCCAGCAGCTTAAGACGGAAGAACACTGAAGCTTTCTTT
CDR3aa: CASSLRRKNTEAFF

v_gene: TRBV4-1
abundance: -
j_gene: TRBJ2-7
d_gene: -
len: 11
CDR3nt: TGCGCCAGCAGCCAAATGGAGAAACAGTACTTC
CDR3aa: CASSQMEKQYF

v_gene: TRBV6-1
abundance: few
j_gene: TRBJ1-2
d_gene: -
len: 16
CDR3nt: TGTGCCAGCAGTCCCACCGCGGGGGCGAATCACTATGGCTACACCTTC
CDR3aa: CASSPTAGANHYGYTF

v_gene: TRBV30
abundance: few
j_gene: TRBJ1-2
d_gene: -
len: 13
CDR3nt: TGTGCCTGGACCTTTGGGGAGGGAGCTGGCTACACCTTC
CDR3aa: CAWTFGEGAGYTF

v_gene: TRBV12-3/TRBV12-4
abundance: -
j_gene: TRBJ2-7
d_gene: TRBD2
len: 16
CDR3nt: TGTGCCAGCAGTTTGGGGGGACTAGCGGGTAGATACGAGCAGTACTTC
CDR3aa: CASSLGGLAGRYEQYF

v_gene: TRBV20-1
abundance: -
j_gene: TRBJ2-7
d_gene: TRBD2
len: 14
CDR3nt: TGCAGTGCTAGTACTAGCGGAGCCTCCTACGAGCAGTACTTC
CDR3aa: CSASTSGASYEQYF

v_gene: TRBV18
abundance: -
j_gene: TRBJ2-5
d_gene: TRBD2
len: 17
CDR3nt: TGTGCCAGCTCACCCGGGACTAGGGGAATGTACCAAGAGACCCAGTACTTC
CDR3aa: CASSPGTRGMYQETQYF